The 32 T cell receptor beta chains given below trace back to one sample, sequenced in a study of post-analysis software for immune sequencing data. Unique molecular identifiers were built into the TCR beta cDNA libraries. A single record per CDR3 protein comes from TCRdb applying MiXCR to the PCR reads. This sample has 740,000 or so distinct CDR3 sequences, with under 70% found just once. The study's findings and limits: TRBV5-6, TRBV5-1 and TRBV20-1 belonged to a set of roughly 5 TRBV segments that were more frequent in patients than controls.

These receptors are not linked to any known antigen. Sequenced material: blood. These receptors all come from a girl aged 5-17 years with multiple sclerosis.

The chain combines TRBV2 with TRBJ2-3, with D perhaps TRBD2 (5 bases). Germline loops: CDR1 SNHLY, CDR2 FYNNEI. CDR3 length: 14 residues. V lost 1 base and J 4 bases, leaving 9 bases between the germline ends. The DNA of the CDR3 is TGTGCCAGCAGTGAAGGGCGGGTCCCAGATACGCAGTATTTT. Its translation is CASSEGRVPDTQYF.

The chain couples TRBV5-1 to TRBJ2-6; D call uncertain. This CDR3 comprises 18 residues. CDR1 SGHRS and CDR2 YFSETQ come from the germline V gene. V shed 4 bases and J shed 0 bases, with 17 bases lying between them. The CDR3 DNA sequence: TGCGCCAGCAGCCCCAGGACCGTTGCGTTCTCTGGGGCCAACGTCCTGACTTTC. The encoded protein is CASSPRTVAFSGANVLTF.

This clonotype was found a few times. The CDR3 sequence: CASSPDWGAGGPYEQYF. For the CDR3, the DNA is TGTGCCAGCAGTCCCGACTGGGGAGCGGGAGGACCCTACGAGCAGTACTTC. J is TRBJ2-7 and V is TRBV12-3 or TRBV12-4; 9 bases map to TRBD2. The J segment lost 2 bases and the V segment lost 5 bases, leaving 13 bases of the junction unmatched. The CDR3 is made up of 17 amino acids.

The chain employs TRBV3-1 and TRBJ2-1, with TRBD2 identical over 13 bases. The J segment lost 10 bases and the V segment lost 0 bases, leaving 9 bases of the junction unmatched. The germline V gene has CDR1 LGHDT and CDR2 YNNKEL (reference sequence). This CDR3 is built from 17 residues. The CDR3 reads CASSQEYGLAGVREQFF. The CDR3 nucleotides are TGTGCCAGCAGCCAAGAGTATGGACTAGCGGGGGTGCGAGAGCAGTTCTTC.

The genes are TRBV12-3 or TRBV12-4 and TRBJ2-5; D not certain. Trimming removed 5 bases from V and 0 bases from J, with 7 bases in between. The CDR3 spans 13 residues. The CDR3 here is CASSHWYQETQYF. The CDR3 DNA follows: TGTGCCAGCAGTCATTGGTACCAAGAGACCCAGTACTTC.

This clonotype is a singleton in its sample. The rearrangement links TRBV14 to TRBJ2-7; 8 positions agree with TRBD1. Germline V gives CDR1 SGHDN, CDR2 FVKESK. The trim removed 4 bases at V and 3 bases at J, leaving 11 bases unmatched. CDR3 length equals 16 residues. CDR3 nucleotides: TGTGCCAGCAGCCCCACAGTTGGGGACAGGCTCTACGAGCAGTACTTC. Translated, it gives CASSPTVGDRLYEQYF.

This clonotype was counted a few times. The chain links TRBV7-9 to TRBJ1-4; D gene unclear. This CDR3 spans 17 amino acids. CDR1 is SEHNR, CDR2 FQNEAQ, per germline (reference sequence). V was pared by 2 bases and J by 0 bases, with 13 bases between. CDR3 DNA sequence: TGTGCCAGCAGCTTACAGCCCCGGGGTTCAACTAATGAAAAACTGTTTTTT. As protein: CASSLQPRGSTNEKLFF.

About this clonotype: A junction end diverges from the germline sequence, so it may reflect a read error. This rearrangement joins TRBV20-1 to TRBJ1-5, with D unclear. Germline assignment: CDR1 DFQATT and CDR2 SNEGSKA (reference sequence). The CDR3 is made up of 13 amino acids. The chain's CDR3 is CSAVSSSNQPQHF. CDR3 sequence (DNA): TGCAGCGCTGTGAGTTCTAGCAATCAGCCACAGCATTTT.

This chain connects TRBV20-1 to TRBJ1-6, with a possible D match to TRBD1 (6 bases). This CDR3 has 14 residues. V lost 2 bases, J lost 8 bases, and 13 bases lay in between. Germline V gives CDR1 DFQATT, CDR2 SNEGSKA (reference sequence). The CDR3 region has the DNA TGCAGTGCTAGATGGACAGCCCGTGATTCACCCCTCCACTTT. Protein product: CSARWTARDSPLHF.

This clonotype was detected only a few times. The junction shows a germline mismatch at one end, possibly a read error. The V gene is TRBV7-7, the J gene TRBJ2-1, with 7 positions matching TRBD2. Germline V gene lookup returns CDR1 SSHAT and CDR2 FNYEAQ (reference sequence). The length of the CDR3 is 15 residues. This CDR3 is CASSLAGDFSNEQFF. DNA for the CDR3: TGTGCTAGCAGCTTAGCGGGTGATTTTTCCAATGAGCAGTTCTTC. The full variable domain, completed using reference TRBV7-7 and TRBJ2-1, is GAGVSQSPRYKVTKRGQDVTLRCDPISSHATLYWYQQALGQGPEFLTYFNYEAQPDKSGLPSDRFSAERPEGSISTLTIQRTEQRDSAMYRCASSLAGDFSNEQFFGPGTRLTVL.

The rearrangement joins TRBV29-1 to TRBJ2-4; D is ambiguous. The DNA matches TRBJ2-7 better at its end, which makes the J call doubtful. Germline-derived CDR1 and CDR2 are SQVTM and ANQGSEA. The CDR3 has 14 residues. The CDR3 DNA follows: TGCAGCGTTGAAAGGATGGATACGACCTCCGAGCAGTACTTC. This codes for CSVERMDTTSEQYF.

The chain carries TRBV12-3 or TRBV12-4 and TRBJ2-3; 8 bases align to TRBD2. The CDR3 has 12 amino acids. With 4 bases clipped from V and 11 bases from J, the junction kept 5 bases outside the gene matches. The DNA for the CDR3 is TGTGCCAGCAGTTCCTCGGGGGGGGGGCAGTATTTT. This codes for CASSSSGGGQYF.

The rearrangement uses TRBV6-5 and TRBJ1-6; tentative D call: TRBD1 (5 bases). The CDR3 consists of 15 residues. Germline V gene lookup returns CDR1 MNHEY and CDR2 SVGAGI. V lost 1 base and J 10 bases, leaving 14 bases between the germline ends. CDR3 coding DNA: TGTGCCAGCAGTTACTTCTCCGGGACGTACTCACCCCTCCACTTT. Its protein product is CASSYFSGTYSPLHF.

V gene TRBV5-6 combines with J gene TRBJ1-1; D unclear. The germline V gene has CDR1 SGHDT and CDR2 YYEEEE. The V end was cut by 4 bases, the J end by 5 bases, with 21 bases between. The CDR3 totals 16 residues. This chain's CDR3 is CASSPQVTGGGTEAFF. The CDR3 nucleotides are TGTGCCAGCAGCCCGCAGGTGACGGGCGGTGGAACTGAAGCTTTCTTT.

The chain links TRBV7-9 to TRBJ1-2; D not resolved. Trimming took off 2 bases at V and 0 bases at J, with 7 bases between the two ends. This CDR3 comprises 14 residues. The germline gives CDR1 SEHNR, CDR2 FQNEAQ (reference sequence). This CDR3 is CASSLRSANYGYTF. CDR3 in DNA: TGTGCCAGCAGCTTAAGGTCAGCTAACTATGGCTACACCTTC.

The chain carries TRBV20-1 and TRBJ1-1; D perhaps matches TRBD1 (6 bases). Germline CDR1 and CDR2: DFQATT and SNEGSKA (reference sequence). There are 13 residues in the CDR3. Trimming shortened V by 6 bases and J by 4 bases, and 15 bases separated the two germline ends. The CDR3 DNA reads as TGCAGTGCCAGTCCACAGGGTGGCACTGAAGCTTTCTTT. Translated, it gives CSASPQGGTEAFF.

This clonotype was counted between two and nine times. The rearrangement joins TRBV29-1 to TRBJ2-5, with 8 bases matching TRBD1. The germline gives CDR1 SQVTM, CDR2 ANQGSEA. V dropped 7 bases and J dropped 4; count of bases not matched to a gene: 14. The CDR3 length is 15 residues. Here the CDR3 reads CSGQNLRGRRETQYF. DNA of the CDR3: TGCAGCGGCCAGAACCTCAGGGGGCGCCGAGAGACCCAGTACTTC.

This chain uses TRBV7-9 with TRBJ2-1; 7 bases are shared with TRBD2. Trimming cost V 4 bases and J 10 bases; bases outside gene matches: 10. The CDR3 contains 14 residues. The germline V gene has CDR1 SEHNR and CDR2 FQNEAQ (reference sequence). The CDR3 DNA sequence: TGTGCCAGCAGCTCCAATAGCGGGCCGCGAGAGCAGTTCTTC. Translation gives CASSSNSGPREQFF.

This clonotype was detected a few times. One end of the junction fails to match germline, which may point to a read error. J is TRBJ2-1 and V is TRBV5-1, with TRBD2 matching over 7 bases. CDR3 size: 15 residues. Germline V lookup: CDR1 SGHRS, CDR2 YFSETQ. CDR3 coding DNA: TGTGCCAGCAGCTCCAGGGAGGGCTCCTACAATGAGCAGTTCTTC. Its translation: CASSSREGSYNEQFF.

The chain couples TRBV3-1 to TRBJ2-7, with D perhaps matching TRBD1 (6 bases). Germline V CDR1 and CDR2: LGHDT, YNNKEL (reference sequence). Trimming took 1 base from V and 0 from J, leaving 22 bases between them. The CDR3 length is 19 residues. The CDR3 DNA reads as TGTGCCAGCAGCCAAGTCCGCTCTCTCATGGGGGCGAGCTCCTACGAGCAGTACTTC. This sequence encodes CASSQVRSLMGASSYEQYF.

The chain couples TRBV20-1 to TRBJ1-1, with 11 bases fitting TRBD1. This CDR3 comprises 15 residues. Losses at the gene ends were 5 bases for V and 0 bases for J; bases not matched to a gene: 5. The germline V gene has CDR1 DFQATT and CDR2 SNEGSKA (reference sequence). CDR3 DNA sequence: TGCAGTGCTCGGGACAGGGGGGCCCTGAACACTGAAGCTTTCTTT. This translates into CSARDRGALNTEAFF.

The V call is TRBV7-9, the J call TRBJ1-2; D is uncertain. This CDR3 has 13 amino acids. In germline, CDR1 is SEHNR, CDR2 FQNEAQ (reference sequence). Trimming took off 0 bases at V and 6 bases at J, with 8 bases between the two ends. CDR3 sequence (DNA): TGTGCCAGCAGCTTAGCGCTGGGGAATGGCTACACCTTC. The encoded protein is CASSLALGNGYTF.

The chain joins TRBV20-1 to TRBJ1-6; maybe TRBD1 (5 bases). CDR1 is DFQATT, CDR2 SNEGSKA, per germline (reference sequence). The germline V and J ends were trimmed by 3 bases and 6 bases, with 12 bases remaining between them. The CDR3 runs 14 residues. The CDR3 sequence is CSASDRGGNSPLHF. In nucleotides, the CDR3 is TGCAGTGCTAGCGACCGGGGGGGTAATTCACCCCTCCACTTT.

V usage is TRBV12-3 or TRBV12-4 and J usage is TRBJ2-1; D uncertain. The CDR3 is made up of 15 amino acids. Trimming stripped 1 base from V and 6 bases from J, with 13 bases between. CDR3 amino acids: CASSLVVGTGNEQFF. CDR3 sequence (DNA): TGTGCCAGCAGTTTAGTGGTGGGCACTGGCAATGAGCAGTTCTTC.

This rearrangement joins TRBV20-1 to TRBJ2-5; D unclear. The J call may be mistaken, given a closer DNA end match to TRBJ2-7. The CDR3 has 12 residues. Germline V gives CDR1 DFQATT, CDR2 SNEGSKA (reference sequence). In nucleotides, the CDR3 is TGCAGTGCAAGGATCACCTCGCGCGAGCAGTACTTC. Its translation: CSARITSREQYF.

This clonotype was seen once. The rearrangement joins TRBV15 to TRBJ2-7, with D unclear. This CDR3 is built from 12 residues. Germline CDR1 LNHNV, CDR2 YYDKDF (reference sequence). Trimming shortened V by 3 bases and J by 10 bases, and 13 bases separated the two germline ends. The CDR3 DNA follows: TGTGCCACCAGCAGGATTGACACAAGACAGTACTTC. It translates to CATSRIDTRQYF.

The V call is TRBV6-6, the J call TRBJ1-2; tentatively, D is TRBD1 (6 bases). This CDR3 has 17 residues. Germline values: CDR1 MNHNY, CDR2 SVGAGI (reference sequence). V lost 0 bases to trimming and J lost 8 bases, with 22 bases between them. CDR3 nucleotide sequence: TGTGCCAGCAGTTACTCGACAGGCCGCTTAAACCATGAGGGCTACACCTTC. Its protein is CASSYSTGRLNHEGYTF.

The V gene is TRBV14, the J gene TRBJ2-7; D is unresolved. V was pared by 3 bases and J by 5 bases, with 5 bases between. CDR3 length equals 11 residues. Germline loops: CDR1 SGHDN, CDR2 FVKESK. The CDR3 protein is CASSQLDEQYF. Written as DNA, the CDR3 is TGTGCCAGCAGCCAGCTCGACGAGCAGTACTTC.

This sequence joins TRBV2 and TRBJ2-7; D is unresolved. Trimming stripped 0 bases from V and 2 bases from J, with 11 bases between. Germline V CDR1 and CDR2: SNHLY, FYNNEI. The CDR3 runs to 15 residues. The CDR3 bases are TGTGCCAGCAGTGAAGCGGGCAGGTCAACCTACGAGCAGTACTTC. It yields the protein CASSEAGRSTYEQYF.

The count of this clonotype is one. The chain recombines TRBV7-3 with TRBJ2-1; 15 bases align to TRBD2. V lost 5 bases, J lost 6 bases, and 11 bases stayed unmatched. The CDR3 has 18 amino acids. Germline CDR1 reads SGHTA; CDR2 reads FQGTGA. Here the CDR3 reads CASSAAGTSGGPGNEQFF. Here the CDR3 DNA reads TGTGCCAGCAGCGCAGCCGGGACTAGCGGGGGGCCTGGCAATGAGCAGTTCTTC.

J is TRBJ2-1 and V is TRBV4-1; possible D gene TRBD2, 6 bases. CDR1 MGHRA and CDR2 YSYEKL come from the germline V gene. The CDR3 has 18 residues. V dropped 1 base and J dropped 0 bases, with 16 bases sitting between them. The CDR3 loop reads CASSQALGGVGSYNEQFF. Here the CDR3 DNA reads TGCGCCAGCAGCCAAGCCCTTGGCGGGGTGGGCTCCTACAATGAGCAGTTCTTC.

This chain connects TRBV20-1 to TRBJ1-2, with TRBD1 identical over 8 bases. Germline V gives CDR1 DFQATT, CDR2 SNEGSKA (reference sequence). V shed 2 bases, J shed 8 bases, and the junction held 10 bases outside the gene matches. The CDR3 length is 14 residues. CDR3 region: CSARSAGGAGGYTF. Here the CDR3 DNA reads TGCAGTGCTAGAAGCGCAGGGGGCGCGGGGGGCTACACCTTC.